The 28 T cell receptor beta chains given below trace back to one sample, sequenced in a study of T cell responses to AZD1222 COVID-19 vaccine. Produced via immunoSEQ multiplex PCR; TCRdb's table is partial and in-frame only. This sample has 150,000 to 200,000 clones, with more than 85% found just once. The sequencing here drew on peripheral blood, taken on day 0 of AZD1222 vaccination. All receptors come from an adult in good health.

V usage is TRBV2 and J usage is TRBJ1-4; D uncertain. The CDR3 sequence is 16 residues long. Germline loops: CDR1 SNHLY, CDR2 FYNNEI. V lost 3 bases to trimming and J lost 6 bases, with 17 bases between them. For the CDR3, the DNA is TGTGCCAGCAGTGAGCTTTCGAGGTCTTGGGATGAAAAACTGTTTTTT. Its translation: CASSELSRSWDEKLFF. The full variable domain, completed using reference TRBV2 and TRBJ1-4, is EPEVTQTPSHQVTQMGQEVILRCVPISNHLYFYWYRQILGQKVEFLVSFYNNEISEKSEIFDDQFSVERPDGSNFTLKIRSTKLEDSAMYFCASSELSRSWDEKLFFGSGTQLSVL.

The V gene is TRBV2, the J gene TRBJ2-7; TRBD1 aligns across 8 bases. CDR1 SNHLY and CDR2 FYNNEI come from the germline V gene. This CDR3 has 14 residues. After removal of 2 bases from V and 5 bases from J, the junction contained 5 bases not matched to a gene. CDR3 in DNA: TGTGCCAGCAGTGAACAGGGGGCACTCGACGAGCAGTACTTC. This sequence encodes CASSEQGALDEQYF.

The chain joins TRBV3-1 (or the pseudogene TRBV3-2) to TRBJ2-1; 8 bases match TRBD2. CDR3 size: 16 residues. The junction had 11 bases not matched to a gene; V was cut back by 0 bases and J by 10 bases. Germline lookup yields CDR1 LGHDT and CDR2 YNNKEL (reference sequence). This CDR3 reads CASSQDAAGAYREQFF. DNA of the CDR3: TGTGCCAGCAGCCAAGATGCAGCGGGGGCCTACCGCGAGCAGTTCTTC.

The rearrangement links TRBV10-3 to TRBJ2-5; D is perhaps TRBD1 (5 bases). The V and J ends lost 6 bases and 2 bases respectively, with 10 bases between them. CDR1 is ENHRY and CDR2 is SYGVKD in the germline V gene. The CDR3 covers 13 residues. CDR3 loop: CAIRGRQQETQYF. The DNA of the CDR3 is TGTGCCATCAGGGGTCGACAGCAAGAGACCCAGTACTTC.

The V gene is TRBV12-5, the J gene TRBJ2-3; the match to TRBD1 covers 8 bases. The CDR3 consists of 18 residues. V was pared by 2 bases and J by 1 base, with 11 bases of the junction left unmatched. The V gene's germline CDR1 is LGHNT and CDR2 FRNRAP. The CDR3 DNA reads TGTGCTAGTGGTTTGAACACGGGACAGGACCTCGGCACAGATACGCAGTATTTT. This translates into CASGLNTGQDLGTDTQYF.

The chain has TRBV7-9 and TRBJ1-2; D gene unclear. V was clipped by 1 base and J by 6 bases, with 6 bases between them. The V gene's germline CDR1 is SEHNR and CDR2 FQNEAQ (reference sequence). This CDR3 spans 12 amino acids. CDR3 amino acids: CASSLGQNGYTF. CDR3 sequence (DNA): TGTGCCAGCAGCTTAGGCCAGAATGGCTACACCTTC.

This clone was recorded only once. CDR3 residues: CASSLRYTDTQYF. The CDR3 nucleotides read TGTGCCAGCAGTTTGAGGTATACAGATACGCAGTATTTT. The gene calls are TRBV12-3 or TRBV12-4 and TRBJ2-3; D call uncertain. There are 13 residues in the CDR3. V was clipped by 3 bases and J by 3 bases, with 7 bases between them.

The chain couples TRBV19 to TRBJ1-5, with TRBD1 identical over 7 bases. The CDR3 contains 14 residues. The germline CDR1 and CDR2 sequences are LNHDA and SQIVND (reference sequence). With V trimmed by 7 bases and J by 3 bases, 6 bases remained unmatched. The CDR3 DNA is TGTGCCAGTATGCGGGACAGAAACAATCAGCCCCAGCATTTT. Its protein product is CASMRDRNNQPQHF.

As DNA, the CDR3 is TGTGCCAGCAGCGTAGGGAGCCGAAATGAGCAGTTCTTC. Its protein is CASSVGSRNEQFF. The rearrangement joins TRBV9 to TRBJ2-1; no clear D gene. Germline values: CDR1 SGDLS, CDR2 YYNGEE. The V and J ends lost 0 bases and 7 bases respectively, with 8 bases between them. CDR3 length: 13 residues.

The chain employs TRBV14 and TRBJ2-2, with unresolved D. V was pared by 7 bases and J by 3 bases, with 9 bases between. Germline V gene lookup returns CDR1 SGHDN and CDR2 FVKESK. This CDR3 contains 13 residues. Here the CDR3 reads CASTRKDTGELFF. CDR3 nucleotide sequence: TGTGCCAGCACCAGAAAGGACACCGGGGAGCTGTTTTTT.

The chain links TRBV20-1 to TRBJ2-7; a weak D match, TRBD1 (5 bases). The V gene's germline CDR1 is DFQATT and CDR2 SNEGSKA (reference sequence). This CDR3 comprises 11 residues. The V end lost 5 bases, the J end lost 3 bases, and 8 bases lay between the germline ends. The CDR3 sequence is CSAADSYEQYF. In DNA form, the CDR3 reads TGCAGTGCTGCAGACAGCTACGAGCAGTACTTC.

A single count supports this clone. The chain combines TRBV2 with TRBJ1-2; the D is unclear. CDR1 and CDR2 from the germline V gene are SNHLY and FYNNEI. This CDR3 contains 18 residues. V lost 8 bases and J lost 2, with 27 bases in between. The CDR3 coding sequence is TGTGCCAGCCGCACTCAAGGCAAGGGAATGATATGGAACTATGGCTACACCTTC. It is translated as CASRTQGKGMIWNYGYTF.

The chain is built from TRBV3-1 (or the pseudogene TRBV3-2) and TRBJ2-5, with TRBD1 as a possible D gene (5 bases). The CDR3 consists of 13 residues. The V and J ends lost 8 bases and 5 bases respectively, with 15 bases between them. Looked up from germline, CDR1 is LGHDT and CDR2 is YNNKEL (reference sequence). CDR3 protein: CASGGRAAETQYF. The CDR3, as DNA: TGTGCCAGCGGCGGCAGGGCTGCGGAGACCCAGTACTTC.

The chain uses TRBV6-5 and TRBJ2-7, with unresolved D. CDR3 length equals 11 residues. Germline V lookup: CDR1 MNHEY, CDR2 SVGAGI. V gave up 6 bases and J gave up 5 bases, with 8 bases separating them. The CDR3 DNA reads TGTGCCAGCAGCCAACAGAACGAGCAGTACTTC. Translation gives CASSQQNEQYF.

This sequence joins TRBV4-3 and TRBJ1-6; 9 bases are shared with TRBD1. V trimming: 4 bases; J trimming: 7 bases; junction bases outside the gene matches: 8. CDR3 length: 16 amino acids. The germline V gene has CDR1 LGHNA and CDR2 YSLEER. The CDR3 nucleotides are TGCGCCAGCAGCCGAGACCCGGGACAGGGCAATTCACCCCTCCACTTT. It encodes CASSRDPGQGNSPLHF.

V and J are TRBV30 and TRBJ2-3; no definite D call. The CDR3 has 17 residues. Germline assignment: CDR1 GTSNPN and CDR2 SVGIG (reference sequence). V was cut by 0 bases and J by 3 bases, with 19 bases left in between. The CDR3: CAWSVIGPTVMTDTQYF. CDR3 in DNA: TGTGCCTGGAGTGTAATAGGTCCTACGGTCATGACAGATACGCAGTATTTT.

V is TRBV5-1 and J is TRBJ1-4; 9 bases match TRBD1. The V segment lost 5 bases and the J segment 6 bases; nucleotides outside the gene matches: 8. This CDR3 has 15 residues. Germline V gene sequence: CDR1 SGHRS, CDR2 YFSETQ. In DNA form, the CDR3 reads TGCGCCAGCAGGGTCTGGACAGGGGCCGATGAAAAACTGTTTTTT. Translating gives CASRVWTGADEKLFF.

The chain recombines TRBV6-5 with TRBJ2-5; weak D call: TRBD2 (5 bases). CDR3 size: 16 residues. Trimming cost V 0 bases and J 4 bases, with 15 bases left between them. CDR1 MNHEY and CDR2 SVGAGI come from the germline V gene. The CDR3 protein is CASSYSILASPETQYF. In DNA, the CDR3 is TGTGCCAGCAGTTACTCGATCCTAGCTTCCCCAGAGACCCAGTACTTC.

The DNA for the CDR3 is TGTGCCAGCAGAGGGGGCGAGAACACCGGGGAGCTGTTTTTT. Translating gives CASRGGENTGELFF. This chain connects TRBV6-5 to TRBJ2-2, with 7 bases fitting TRBD1. V was clipped by 6 bases and J by 1 base; unmatched bases: 2. The germline gives CDR1 MNHEY, CDR2 SVGAGI. The CDR3 is 14 amino acids.

V and J are TRBV7-9 and TRBJ1-5, with no clear D. V lost 1 base, J lost 2 bases, and 9 bases lay in between. This CDR3 region has 15 residues. Germline-derived CDR1 and CDR2 are SEHNR and FQNEAQ (reference sequence). CDR3 protein: CASSLGESGNQPQHF. In DNA, the CDR3 is TGTGCCAGCAGCTTAGGGGAGTCGGGCAATCAGCCCCAGCATTTT.

This rearrangement joins TRBV21-1 to TRBJ1-2. TRBV21-1 represents a pseudogene. This CDR3 spans 12 amino acids. CDR3 coding DNA: TGTGCGGGTGGCTGCGGGGACTATGGCTACACCTTC. Its protein is CAGGCGDYGYTF.

The chain links TRBV4-1 to TRBJ2-7, with D perhaps TRBD2 (6 bases). V gave up 4 bases and J gave up 4 bases, with 11 bases separating them. CDR3 length: 13 residues. Looked up from germline, CDR1 is MGHRA and CDR2 is YSYEKL. CDR3 sequence (DNA): TGCGCCAGCAGCCTCTCGGGGGAGTACGAGCAGTACTTC. This encodes CASSLSGEYEQYF.

V and J are TRBV7-2 and TRBJ1-1; D is possibly TRBD1 (5 bases). The CDR3 consists of 14 residues. V lost 5 bases, J lost 4 bases, and 14 bases lay in between. Germline values: CDR1 SGHTA, CDR2 FQGNSA. The CDR3 region is CASSPTRGSTEAFF. CDR3 DNA: TGTGCCAGCAGCCCCACGAGGGGAAGCACTGAAGCTTTCTTT.

This chain's CDR3 is CASSSTTGGNYGYTF. In DNA, the CDR3 is TGCGCCAGCAGCTCCACGACAGGGGGAAACTATGGCTACACCTTC. V and J are TRBV5-1 and TRBJ1-2, with 9 bases identical to TRBD1. CDR3 length: 15 amino acids. Germline V gene lookup returns CDR1 SGHRS and CDR2 YFSETQ. The trim removed 3 bases at V and 2 bases at J, leaving 5 bases unmatched.

The J gene is TRBJ2-5, the V gene TRBV3-1 (or the pseudogene TRBV3-2); D call uncertain. The CDR3 loop spans 13 amino acids. Trimming removed 4 bases from V and 5 bases from J, with 11 bases in between. The V gene's germline CDR1 is LGHDT and CDR2 YNNKEL (reference sequence). The CDR3 DNA reads TGTGCCAGCAGCCGGAACAGTCCGGAGACCCAGTACTTC. Encoded protein: CASSRNSPETQYF.

V usage is TRBV5-1 and J usage is TRBJ1-2; D perhaps matches TRBD1 (5 bases). This CDR3 is built from 14 residues. Germline V gives CDR1 SGHRS, CDR2 YFSETQ. The ends were cut back, 0 bases at V and 4 bases at J, with 10 bases in the middle. CDR3 in amino acids: CASSLDAGFYGYTF. The CDR3 DNA reads as TGCGCCAGCAGCTTGGATGCAGGGTTCTATGGCTACACCTTC. Supplemented by reference TRBV5-1 and TRBJ1-2, the full variable domain reads KAGVTQTPRYLIKTRGQQVTLSCSPISGHRSVSWYQQTPGQGLQFLFEYFSETQRNKGNFPGRFSGRQFSNSRSEMNVSTLELGDSALYLCASSLDAGFYGYTFGSGTRLTVV.

The V and J genes are TRBV7-2 and TRBJ2-7; tentative D call: TRBD2 (5 bases). Trimming shortened V by 3 bases and J by 6 bases, and 9 bases separated the two germline ends. In germline, CDR1 is SGHTA, CDR2 FQGNSA. The CDR3 has 12 amino acids. The CDR3 spells CASSFEGLEQYF. The CDR3 DNA reads as TGTGCCAGCAGCTTCGAGGGCCTCGAGCAGTACTTC.

This chain links TRBV11-2 with TRBJ1-1; the D is unclear. Deletions cut 2 bases from V and 6 bases from J, with 4 bases between. The CDR3 totals 11 residues. In germline, CDR1 is SGHAT, CDR2 FQNNGV. The CDR3 nucleotides read TGTGCCAGCAGCTTACTTTCTGAAGCTTTCTTT. Its protein is CASSLLSEAFF.